This is a list of T cell receptor beta chains from one sample in a study of T cell changes during pregnancy in multiple sclerosis. Profiling relied on immunoSEQ multiplex PCR, and the TCRdb table lists in-frame clones only, not all of them. Of approximately 98,000 clones in the sample, about 91% were seen once. The material was peripheral blood, obtained after pregnancy. All receptors derive from a female donor in good health, enrolled as a control in a pregnancy study. The CDR3 runs from the conserved cysteine through the conserved F or W. The order of the fields is V gene, J gene, D gene, clone size, CDR3 DNA, CDR3 protein. The D gene is left open where the match is weak. Part of the rows lack a size; the others show once, few, many or a class for expanded clones.

TRBV5-6,TRBJ1-5,-,-,TGTGCCAGCACCACGTGGGGGGGCCAACCTAATCAGCCCCAGCATTTT,CASTTWGGQPNQPQHF
TRBV5-5,TRBJ2-1,-,-,TGTGCCAGCAGCCCAAGCGGAACCTACAATGAGCAGTTCTTC,CASSPSGTYNEQFF
TRBV6-1,TRBJ2-3,TRBD2,once,TGTGCCAGCAGTGAAGCGTCTAGCGGGAGGGCCAAGAAAGATACGCAGTATTTT,CASSEASSGRAKKDTQYF
TRBV9,TRBJ1-1,TRBD1,-,TGTGCCAGCAGCCCGTCGGACAGGGGGTACACTGAAGCTTTCTTT,CASSPSDRGYTEAFF
TRBV6-6,TRBJ2-1,-,-,TGTGCCAGCAGTTACTCGAGATCCCACAATGAGCAGTTCTTC,CASSYSRSHNEQFF
TRBV5-1,TRBJ2-2,-,-,TGCGCCAGCACCGCTAGCAATTTCGGCGGGGAGCTGTTTTTT,CASTASNFGGELFF
TRBV11-2,TRBJ2-5,TRBD2,-,TGTGCCAGCAGCGCAAGCCTAGCGGGGGAGGTTCGAGAGACCCAGTACTTC,CASSASLAGEVRETQYF
TRBV19,TRBJ2-7,-,-,TGTGCCAGTTCGGACATTCCACTCTACGAGCAGTACTTC,CASSDIPLYEQYF
TRBV5-1,TRBJ1-4,-,-,TGCGCCAGCAGCTTGGGAGGTGGGGCCGAAAAACTGTTTTTT,CASSLGGGAEKLFF
TRBV6-6,TRBJ2-1,-,-,TGTGCCAGCCAGGGGGGCCAAGGCAATGAGCAGTTCTTC,CASQGGQGNEQFF
TRBV5-1,TRBJ2-7,-,-,TGCGCCAGCAGCTTGGGCGGGGTGGCCTACGAGCAGTACTTC,CASSLGGVAYEQYF
TRBV5-1,TRBJ2-4,TRBD2,-,TGCGCCAGCAGCGCTAGCGGGGGGGCAGTAGGCATTCAGTACTTC,CASSASGGAVGIQYF
TRBV9,TRBJ2-3,-,-,TGTGCCAGCAGCGCGAGCACAGATACGCAGTATTTT,CASSASTDTQYF
TRBV27,TRBJ1-2,-,-,TGTGCCAGCAGTGATGCCCGGAGGTTCTATGGCTACACCTTC,CASSDARRFYGYTF
TRBV7-6,TRBJ1-2,-,-,TGTGCCAGCAGCTTAGGAGGATTCGGCTATGGCTACACCTTC,CASSLGGFGYGYTF
TRBV7-2,TRBJ2-7,TRBD1,-,TGTGCCAGCAGCCGTTACAGGGGCCAGGACGAGCAGTACTTC,CASSRYRGQDEQYF
TRBV11-2,TRBJ1-2,-,-,TGTGCCAGCAGCTTGTCGGGGAAGGCGGCGTGGGGCTACACCTTC,CASSLSGKAAWGYTF
TRBV4-2,TRBJ2-1,-,-,TGTGCCAGCAGCCAAGAAGTGAGGGGGACGGGCTCCTACAATGAGCAGTTCTTC,CASSQEVRGTGSYNEQFF
TRBV5-6,TRBJ2-7,TRBD2,-,TGTGCTACGGGGCGGGAGGGCCGGCTCCACGAGCAGTACTTC,CATGREGRLHEQYF
TRBV12-5,TRBJ2-7,TRBD2,-,TGTGCTAGTGGTTTGGTTCTGGCGGGAGGGTACGAGCAGTACTTC,CASGLVLAGGYEQYF
TRBV6-5,TRBJ2-4,TRBD1,-,TGTGCCAGCAGTGGGACAGGGGGCAAAAACATTCAGTACTTC,CASSGTGGKNIQYF
TRBV30,TRBJ2-1,-,-,TGTGCCTGGAGCAGATACAATGAGCAGTTCTTC,CAWSRYNEQFF
TRBV12-2,TRBJ2-7,-,-,TGTGCAAGTCGCCAACACCAACCGGGACTAGCGGGAGCGGACGAGCAGTACTTC,CASRQHQPGLAGADEQYF
TRBV28,TRBJ2-4,TRBD1,once,TGTGCCAGCATAGGGGGCCTAGCCAAAAACATTCAGTACTTC,CASIGGLAKNIQYF
TRBV30,TRBJ2-1,-,once,TGTGCCTGGAGTGTACAGGGCAGTGCGAATGAGCAGTTCTTC,CAWSVQGSANEQFF
TRBV19,TRBJ1-1,TRBD1,few,TGTGCCAGTAGTCCTTGGACAGGGATGAACACTGAAGCTTTCTTT,CASSPWTGMNTEAFF
TRBV10-2,TRBJ1-5,-,-,TGCGCCAGCAGTGATCCCTCGGACAGCACGTATCAGCCCCAGCATTTT,CASSDPSDSTYQPQHF
TRBV6-1,TRBJ2-7,TRBD2,-,TGTGCCAGCAGGCCGGGGGATTCGAGCGGGACCGAGCAGTACTTC,CASRPGDSSGTEQYF
TRBV5-5,TRBJ2-7,TRBD2,-,TGTGCCAGCAGCGGGGCGGGAGTCGGGTACGAGCAGTACTTC,CASSGAGVGYEQYF
TRBV7-3,TRBJ2-3,TRBD2,once,TGTGCCAGCAGCCCCCGGGGGGGCTCAGATACGCAGTATTTT,CASSPRGGSDTQYF
TRBV29-1,TRBJ1-1,-,-,TGCAGCGTTGACAGAAACAGGGAGGCTTTCTTT,CSVDRNREAFF
TRBV25-1,TRBJ2-5,-,-,TGTGCCAGCAGTGAATTCACAGGCAGCGCGACCCAGTACTTC,CASSEFTGSATQYF
TRBV10-3,TRBJ1-1,TRBD1,-,TGTGCCATCAGTGGGGACAGGCTCAGTGAAGCTTTCTTT,CAISGDRLSEAFF
TRBV18,TRBJ1-1,-,-,TGTGCCAGCTCACCCCCCGGGGGGATGAACACTGAAGCTTTCTTT,CASSPPGGMNTEAFF
TRBV5-6,TRBJ2-1,TRBD1,-,TGTGCCAGCAGCGTGGACAGGGGGCTCACCAATGAGCAGTTCTTC,CASSVDRGLTNEQFF
TRBV13,TRBJ2-6,-,-,TGTGCCAGCAGACTCTCTGGGGCCAACGTCCTGACTTTC,CASRLSGANVLTF
TRBV4-1,TRBJ1-2,-,-,TGCGCCAGCAGCCATCCAGCGAGAGCTAACTATGGCTACACCTTC,CASSHPARANYGYTF